This TCR beta chain emerged from a study of T-cell reconstitution after alpha-beta-depleted transplantation in children. In its sample, this clonotype was seen once. Unique molecular identifiers were used to barcode this TCRbeta library. TCRdb ran MiXCR on the PCR reads and lists one entry per CDR3 protein. The data hold about 360,000 distinct CDR3 sequences, with approximately 12% observed a single time. V was cut by 0 bases and J by 5 bases, with 12 bases left in between. CDR3 size: 14 residues. In germline, CDR1 is SGHKS, CDR2 YYEKEE (reference sequence). The J gene is TRBJ2-7, the V gene TRBV5-5; D assignment may be TRBD1 or TRBD2 (5 bases each). Sequencing used PBMCs, obtained from the stem cell graft. The TCR sequence derives from a human donor who donated a stem cell graft to a child with Fanconi anemia. The CDR3 DNA reads as TGTGCCAGCAGCTTGGATATCCGGGGCCACGAGCAGTACTTC. This gives the protein CASSLDIRGHEQYF.